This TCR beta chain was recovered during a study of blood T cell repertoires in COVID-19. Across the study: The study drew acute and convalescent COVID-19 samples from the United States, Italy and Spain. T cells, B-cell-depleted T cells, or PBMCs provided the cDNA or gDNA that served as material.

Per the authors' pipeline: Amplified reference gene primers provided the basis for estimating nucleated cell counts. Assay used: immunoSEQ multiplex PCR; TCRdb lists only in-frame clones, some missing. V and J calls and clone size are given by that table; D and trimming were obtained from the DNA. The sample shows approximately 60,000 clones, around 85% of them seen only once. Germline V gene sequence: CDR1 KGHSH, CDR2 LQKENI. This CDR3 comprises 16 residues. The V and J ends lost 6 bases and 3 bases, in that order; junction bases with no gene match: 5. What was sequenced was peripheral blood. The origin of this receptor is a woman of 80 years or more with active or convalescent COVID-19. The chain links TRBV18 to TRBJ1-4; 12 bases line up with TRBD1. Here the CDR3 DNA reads TGTGCCAGCTCTCCCGGGACAGGGGGCCCTAATGAAAAACTGTTTTTT. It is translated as CASSPGTGGPNEKLFF.